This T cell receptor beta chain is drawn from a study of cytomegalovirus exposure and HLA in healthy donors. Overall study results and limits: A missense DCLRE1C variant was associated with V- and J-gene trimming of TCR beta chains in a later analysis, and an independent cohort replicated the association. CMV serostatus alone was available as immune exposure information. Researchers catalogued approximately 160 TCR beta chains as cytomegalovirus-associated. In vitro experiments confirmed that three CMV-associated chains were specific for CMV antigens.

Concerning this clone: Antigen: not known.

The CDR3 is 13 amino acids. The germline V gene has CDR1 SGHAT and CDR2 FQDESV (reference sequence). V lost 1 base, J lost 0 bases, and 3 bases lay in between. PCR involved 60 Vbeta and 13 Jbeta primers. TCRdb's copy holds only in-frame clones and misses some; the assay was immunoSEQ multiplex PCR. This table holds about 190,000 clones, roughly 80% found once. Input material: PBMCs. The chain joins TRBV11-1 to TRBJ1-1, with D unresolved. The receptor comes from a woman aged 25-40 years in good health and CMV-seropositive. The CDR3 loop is CASSLGVNTEAFF. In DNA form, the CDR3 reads TGTGCCAGCAGCTTAGGAGTGAACACTGAAGCTTTCTTT. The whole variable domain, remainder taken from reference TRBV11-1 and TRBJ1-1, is EAEVAQSPRYKITEKSQAVAFWCDPISGHATLYWYRQILGQGPELLVQFQDESVVDDSQLPKDRFSAERLKGVDSTLKIQPAELGDSAMYLCASSLGVNTEAFFGQGTRLTVV.